This TCR beta chain was obtained from a study of T cells in narcolepsy. Study in general: Enrolled donors included narcolepsy type 1 or type 2 patients and healthy controls.

Study-wide findings and caveats: Reportedly, autoreactive clonotypes were serially detected in patients' blood but not controls'. Same-patient CSF and blood CD4+ T cell clonotypes included HCRT-specific and TRIB2-specific autoreactive ones. Autoreactive clone sequences were missing from some blood memory CD4+ repertoires.

Libraries were prepared by immunoSEQ multiplex PCR; TCRdb keeps only in-frame clonotypes and omits some of them. In the table there are approximately 35,000 clones, approximately 84% of which are singletons. About this clone itself: Antigen specificity is unknown.

The specimen was memory (CD45RA-) CD4+ T cells from blood. This clonotype was sampled from a human donor in good health.

The DNA of the CDR3 is TGTGCCAGCAGCCCGCTAGCGGGAGTGGGCAATGAGCAGTTCTTC. Protein product: CASSPLAGVGNEQFF. The rearrangement links TRBV7-2 to TRBJ2-1; 10 bases align to TRBD2. The germline CDR1 and CDR2 sequences are SGHTA and FQGNSA. V shed 5 bases and J 6 bases; nucleotides not matched to a gene: 7. This CDR3 has 15 amino acids.